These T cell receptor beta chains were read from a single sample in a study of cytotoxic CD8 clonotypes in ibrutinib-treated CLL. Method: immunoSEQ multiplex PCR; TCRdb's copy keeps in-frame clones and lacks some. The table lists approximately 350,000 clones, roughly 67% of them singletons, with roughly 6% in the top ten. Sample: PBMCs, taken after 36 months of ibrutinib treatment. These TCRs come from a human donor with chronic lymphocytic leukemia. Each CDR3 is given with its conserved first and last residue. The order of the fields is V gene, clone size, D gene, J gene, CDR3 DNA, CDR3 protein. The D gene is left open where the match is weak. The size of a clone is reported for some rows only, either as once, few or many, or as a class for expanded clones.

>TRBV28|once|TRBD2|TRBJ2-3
TGTGCCAGCAGTTTGAACGCGGGAGGGGGAGATACGCAGTATTTT
CASSLNAGGGDTQYF
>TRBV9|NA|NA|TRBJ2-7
TGTGCCAGCAGCGTAGATGACGGATCCTACGAGCAGTACTTC
CASSVDDGSYEQYF
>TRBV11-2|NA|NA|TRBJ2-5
TGTGCCAGCAGCGCTACCTTAACAGGGATAGAGACCCAGTACTTC
CASSATLTGIETQYF
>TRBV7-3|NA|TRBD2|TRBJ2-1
TGTGCCAGCAGCTTAAAGACTAGCGGGGGTTACAATGAGCAGTTCTTC
CASSLKTSGGYNEQFF
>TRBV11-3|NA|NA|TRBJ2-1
TGTGCCAGCAGCCGAGGGGCGGAATACAATGAGCAGTTCTTC
CASSRGAEYNEQFF
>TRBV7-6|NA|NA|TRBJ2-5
TGTGCCAGCAGCTTAGAGACAGTAGAGACCCAGTACTTC
CASSLETVETQYF
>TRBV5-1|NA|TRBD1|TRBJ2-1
TGCGCCAGCAGCTTTAGGCAGGGGGCGGGAGAGCAGTTCTTC
CASSFRQGAGEQFF
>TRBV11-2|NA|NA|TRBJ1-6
TGTGCCAGCAGCTTATCAGGGGACGATACTTCACCCCTCCACTTT
CASSLSGDDTSPLHF
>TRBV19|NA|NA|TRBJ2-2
TGTGCCAGTAGTATGGTGTCAAGAGGATCGAACACCGGGGAGCTGTTTTTT
CASSMVSRGSNTGELFF
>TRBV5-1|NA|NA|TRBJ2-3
TGCGCCAGCAGCTTGTCTGGGGGGGACAGTGATACGCAGTATTTT
CASSLSGGDSDTQYF
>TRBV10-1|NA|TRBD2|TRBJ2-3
TGCGCCAGCAGCCCAACTAGCGTGGCAGATACGCAGTATTTT
CASSPTSVADTQYF
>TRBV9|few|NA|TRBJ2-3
TGTGCCAGCGAGGGGGATACGCAGTATTTT
CASEGDTQYF
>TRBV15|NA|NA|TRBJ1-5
TGTGCCACCAGCCCCGTCCCGGCAGGGCTCTCCAATCAGCCCCAGCATTTT
CATSPVPAGLSNQPQHF
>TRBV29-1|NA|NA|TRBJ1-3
TGCAGCGTTCGGGGCAGGGGTTTCTCTGGAAACACCATATATTTT
CSVRGRGFSGNTIYF
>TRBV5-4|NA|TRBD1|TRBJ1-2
TGTGCCAGCAGCTTGGTTTGGCAGGGGGATGGCTACACCTTC
CASSLVWQGDGYTF
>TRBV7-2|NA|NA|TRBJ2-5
TGTGCCAGCAGCTTAGAGGTGGTTTGGGGCAGGAAAGAGACCCAGTACTTC
CASSLEVVWGRKETQYF
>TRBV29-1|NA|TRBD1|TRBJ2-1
TGCAGCGTTGATACCGGGACAGGGGCGAACAATGAGCAGTTCTTC
CSVDTGTGANNEQFF
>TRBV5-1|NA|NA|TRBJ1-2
TGCGCCAGCAGTCTCCGAGAAGGGAATGGCTACACCTTC
CASSLREGNGYTF
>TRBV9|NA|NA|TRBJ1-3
TGTGCCAGCAGCGTAGGAGGTGAGGGAAACACCATATATTTT
CASSVGGEGNTIYF
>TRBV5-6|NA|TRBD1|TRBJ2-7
TGTGCCAGCAGCTTGGAGGCAGGGGGCTTCTACGAGCAGTACTTC
CASSLEAGGFYEQYF
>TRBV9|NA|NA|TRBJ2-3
TGTGCCAGCAGCGTGCGAACGGGAGATACGCAGTATTTT
CASSVRTGDTQYF
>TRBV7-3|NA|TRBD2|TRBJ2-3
TGTGCCAGCAGCTTAAGCGGGGGGGCAGATACGCAGTATTTT
CASSLSGGADTQYF
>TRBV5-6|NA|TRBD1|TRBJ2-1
TGTGCCAGCAGCCAAAGGCTGGTCCAGGGGGCGCGGGAAGATGAGCAGTTCTTC
CASSQRLVQGAREDEQFF
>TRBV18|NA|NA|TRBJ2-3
TGTGCCAGCTCACCACGACTAGACAGCACAGATACGCAGTATTTT
CASSPRLDSTDTQYF
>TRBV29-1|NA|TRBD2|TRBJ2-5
TGCAGCGTTCTCCGACTAGCGGGAACTCCTCAAGAGACCCAGTACTTC
CSVLRLAGTPQETQYF
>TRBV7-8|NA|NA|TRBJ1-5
TGTGCCAGCAGCTTAGGGGGGACGAGGTTTCAGCCCCAGCATTTT
CASSLGGTRFQPQHF
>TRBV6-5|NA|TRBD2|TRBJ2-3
TGTGCCAGCAGTTGGGCAGGACTAGCGGGAGTAGATACGCAGTATTTT
CASSWAGLAGVDTQYF
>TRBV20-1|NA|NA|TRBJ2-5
TGCAGTGCTAGAGTAATGGAGACCCAGTACTTC
CSARVMETQYF
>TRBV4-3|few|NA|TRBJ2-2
TGCGCCAGCAGCCTCTTCCGGTTCGGCGGGGAGCTGTTTTTT
CASSLFRFGGELFF
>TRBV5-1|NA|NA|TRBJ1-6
TGCGCCAGCAGTAGGGCAGGGGCATGGTCCTATAATTCACCCCTCCACTTT
CASSRAGAWSYNSPLHF
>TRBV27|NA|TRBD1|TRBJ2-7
TGTGCCAGCAGTTGGACAGGGGCCGAGGAGCAGTACTTC
CASSWTGAEEQYF
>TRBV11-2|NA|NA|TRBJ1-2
TGTGCCAGCAGCTCCTACAGGGCCTTCTATGGCTACACCTTC
CASSSYRAFYGYTF
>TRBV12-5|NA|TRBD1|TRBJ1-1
TGTGCTAGTGGTTTCCAATACCGGGACAGGGGAGGGAATGAAGCTTTCTTT
CASGFQYRDRGGNEAFF